The present entry profiles one T cell receptor (beta chain) with its context. Which antigen it targets is not known. Base-call qualities are not available, and no considerably larger clone is one nucleotide away. This entry belongs to a study of identical twins (dated by TCRdb to the mid-2010s). For context, the study as a whole: The study deep-sequenced TCR alpha and beta repertoires from monozygotic twins, unrelated adults of various ages and cord blood to test whether fetal clonotypes persist. Replicate twin experiments were performed at different times using different library preparation protocols to rule out contamination.

Libraries were built with 5' RACE. TCRdb records Illumina HiSeq 2000 as the sequencer. A universal primer binding site was added through template switching, and the final cDNA carried a unique molecular identifier so that TCR cDNA molecules could be counted accurately. First-strand cDNA for TCR alpha and beta chains was synthesized from specific primers in the conserved constant-segment region. To control for contamination, every cDNA library was double barcoded, receiving both a SMART-Mk sample barcode and Illumina barcodes. TruSeq adapter sequences and Illumina sample barcodes were added in two successive PCR steps. The TCR alpha and beta cDNA libraries were sequenced on the Illumina HiSeq platform using custom primers. For the original study's pipeline: MiGEC was used to process raw reads and extract unique molecular identifiers, and MiXCR was used to find CDR3 positions. For each individual, recombination models were inferred using an EM algorithm with the repgenHMM and IGoR tools. The tcR package in R was used for shared clonotype analysis, with sharing normalized by the product of cloneset sizes. To study raw recombination free of thymic and clonal selection effects, out-of-frame nonproductive sequences were analyzed. TCRdb cleaned the public reads at Q25 with fastp, built clones with MiXCR and kept in-frame beta chains. Rows with one shared CDR3 protein collapse into an entry with the most common genes and DNA. The V and J calls and clone size are TCRdb's, not the authors'. The sample includes about 520,000 distinct CDR3 sequences, with roughly a fifth observed a single time. The top ten clones comprise roughly 0.9% of the sample.

The CDR3 runs 14 amino acids, cysteine and phenylalanine included. Of the read, only the CDR3 DNA is kept; its 42 bases are in frame from base 1. V loses 3 bases, J loses 6 bases, and the germline ends lie 14 bases apart. Via the germline V gene, CDR1 is MNHEY and CDR2 SVGAGI. Results the study describes overall, beyond this receptor: In beta out-of-frame sequences, excess twin sharing was weaker, because having fewer shared sequences lowered the signal-to-noise ratio. Abundant cord blood beta clonotypes carried fewer insertions; young adult naive repertoires showed a weaker similar trend, while memory repertoires showed none. Because the same donors could not be followed over many years, the conclusions depended on cross-sectional statistical analysis. Compared with coincidental sharing between unrelated individuals, out-of-frame TCR alpha sequences shared between twins showed an excess of sequences with low generation probability. Out-of-frame TCR alpha sharing in monozygotic twins was systematically underestimated by recombination models, whereas sharing between unrelated individuals was in agreement with the recombination models. Zero-insertion analyses could be partly confounded by invariant T cells such as MAIT and iNKT, although diverse VJ usage argued against such confounding for most clonotypes.

Every donor in the study was a healthy Caucasian. The twin cohort consisted of three pairs of female monozygotic twins, all aged roughly 18 to 30 years. Positive isolation kits from Invitrogen were used to isolate CD4+ and CD8+ T cell populations. This same sample was also taken into another study, of T cells expressing NK-cell markers. As the second publication notes: Three sorted T-cell subsets (CD3+CD56+NKG2C+, CD3+CD56+NKG2C- and CD3+CD56-NKG2C+) from under ten donors had their TCR beta-chain repertoires profiled. Among the eight sequenced donors, seven were HCMV-seropositive and one was HCMV-seronegative. To restrict sorting to alphabetaTCR-expressing T cells, an anti-gammadeltaTCR antibody was added in several experiments. In several donors, the dominant CD3+CD56+NKG2C+ clonotypes were found to rank among the top 10 CD8+ clonotypes and to make up roughly 1.0-7.5% of CD8+ T cells. Those dominant clonotypes were again the most abundant among CD3+CD56-NKG2C+ cells in a handful of donors, at roughly 25-65%. Whether the expanded NKG2C-expressing T cell clones were specific for HCMV antigens remained unclear. The study sequenced eight donors, all healthy volunteers chosen at random: three men and five women. HCMV serostatus was determined by detecting HCMV-specific IgG in serum with a commercial ELISA kit. MIGEC handled demultiplexing of the reads and grouping by UMI, while MiTCR was used to assemble and quantify clonotypes. Only TCR cDNA sequences supported by at least two reads were kept to exclude erroneous sequences. The tcR package was used for downstream repertoire analysis, and clonotypes were matched between fractions using CDR3 nucleotide sequence together with V segment. VDJmatch was used to annotate antigen specificity against VDJdb, with one amino acid substitution in CDR3 allowed.

What was sequenced was CD4+ T cells sorted from blood. The source of this sequence is a woman under 30 in good health. The V and J genes are TRBV6-5 and TRBJ1-1; a tentative D call is TRBD1 (6 bases match). The CDR3 is CASSYNWGASEAFF. The DNA reads TGTGCCAGCAGTTATAATTGGGGGGCGTCTGAAGCTTTCTTT.